Listed here are 8 T cell receptor beta chains from one sample, sequenced in a study of T cell changes during pregnancy in multiple sclerosis. Repertoires were generated with immunoSEQ multiplex PCR, while TCRdb's copy carries only in-frame clones and drops some. The sample lists approximately 70,000 clones, 92% occurring once. The sequenced sample was peripheral blood, obtained after pregnancy. The source of these receptors is a female donor with multiple sclerosis, enrolled in a pregnancy study.

V usage is TRBV4-2 and J usage is TRBJ1-2; TRBD1 matches 12 bases. The germline gives CDR1 LGHNA, CDR2 YNFKEQ. This CDR3 spans 16 amino acids. V gave up 4 bases and J gave up 8 bases; unmatched junction bases: 11. CDR3 protein: CASSPSGQGATWGYTF. CDR3 DNA sequence: TGTGCCAGCAGCCCATCGGGACAGGGGGCGACTTGGGGCTACACCTTC.

This sequence joins TRBV6-5 and TRBJ2-3; 8 bases map to TRBD1. The germline gives CDR1 MNHEY, CDR2 SVGAGI. This CDR3 spans 15 amino acids. With 6 bases clipped from V and 5 bases from J, the junction kept 10 bases outside the gene matches. The CDR3 nucleotides are TGTGCCAGCAGCACTACAGGGGGACTGGGAGATACGCAGTATTTT. Its protein is CASSTTGGLGDTQYF.

The V call is TRBV11-1, the J call TRBJ2-7; the D gene is possibly TRBD2 (5 bases). The CDR3 spans 13 residues. The V end was cut by 1 base, the J end by 4 bases, with 8 bases between. Germline loops: CDR1 SGHAT, CDR2 FQDESV (reference sequence). DNA of the CDR3: TGTGCCAGCAGCTTAGGGCTAGCTTACGAGCAGTACTTC. This encodes CASSLGLAYEQYF. The variable domain in full, completed from reference TRBV11-1 and TRBJ2-7, reads EAEVAQSPRYKITEKSQAVAFWCDPISGHATLYWYRQILGQGPELLVQFQDESVVDDSQLPKDRFSAERLKGVDSTLKIQPAELGDSAMYLCASSLGLAYEQYFGPGTRLTVT.

The rearrangement links TRBV6-5 to TRBJ2-2; 7 nucleotides match TRBD1. The V and J ends lost 10 bases and 4 bases, in that order; junction bases with no gene match: 9. CDR1 and CDR2 from the germline V gene are MNHEY and SVGAGI. There are 14 residues in the CDR3. CDR3 in amino acids: CATGTQGSTGELFF. Written as DNA, the CDR3 is TGTGCCACCGGGACACAGGGGTCCACCGGGGAGCTGTTTTTT.

The chain employs TRBV19 and TRBJ1-4, with 8 bases identical to TRBD1. The germline CDR1 and CDR2 sequences are LNHDA and SQIVND (reference sequence). Trimming at V came to 7 bases and at J to 7 bases, leaving 8 bases not matched to a gene. The CDR3 sequence is 14 residues long. CDR3 sequence reads: CASTPTGVSEKLFF. For the CDR3, the DNA is TGTGCCAGTACCCCGACAGGGGTGAGTGAAAAACTGTTTTTT.

The rearrangement joins TRBV19 to TRBJ2-1; 11 positions agree with TRBD2. The germline V gene has CDR1 LNHDA and CDR2 SQIVND (reference sequence). J was trimmed by 8 bases and V by 5 bases; bases with no gene match: 8. There are 15 residues in the CDR3. CDR3 nucleotide sequence: TGTGCCAGTAGTCCTACGACTAGCGGGACCTATGAGCAGTTCTTC. It translates to CASSPTTSGTYEQFF.

The rearrangement uses TRBV27 and TRBJ2-1; TRBD2 matches at 10 bases. In germline, CDR1 is MNHEY, CDR2 SMNVEV (reference sequence). The trim removed 6 bases at V and 4 bases at J, leaving 6 bases unmatched. The CDR3 contains 15 residues. CDR3 coding DNA: TGTGCCAGCAGATCCGGGACTAGCGAGTACAATGAGCAGTTCTTC. This sequence encodes CASRSGTSEYNEQFF.

This chain links TRBV6-5 with TRBJ1-1; possibly TRBD1 for D (5 bases). The CDR3 length is 14 residues. Germline values: CDR1 MNHEY, CDR2 SVGAGI. The V and J ends lost 2 bases and 0 bases respectively, with 7 bases between them. The CDR3 loop is CASSYDRMNTEAFF. CDR3 DNA sequence: TGTGCCAGCAGTTACGACAGAATGAACACTGAAGCTTTCTTT.